The text below deals with one T cell receptor (beta chain). Its antigen is undetermined. Genomic DNA constituted the template upon which TCR beta VDJ and CDR3 profiling was performed. TCRdb reanalysed the reads using MiXCR and keeps one entry per CDR3 protein. The repertoire has about 190,000 distinct CDR3 sequences, 64% of them found once; the top ten carry more than 45%. These data are taken from a study of CD8+CD57+ T cells in acquired aplastic anemia. Study details: DNA per sorted CD4+ or CD8+ sample ranged about 0.2 to 27.4 ug, averaging approximately 3.3 ug.

The germline V and J ends were trimmed by 5 bases and 7 bases, with 15 bases remaining between them. Per germline, CDR1 SGHRS and CDR2 YFSETQ. This CDR3 has 13 amino acids. The study's findings and limits: Any difference that existed in CD8+ Simpson's diversity between patients and controls was not significant. More than 25 was the count of CD8+ CDR3 sequences that patients shared with controls.

The J gene is TRBJ1-1, the V gene TRBV5-1; D unclear. Sequencing input: sorted CD4+, CD8+, or CD8+CD57+ T cells (not recorded which) from PBMCs. This TCR was sampled from a human donor with severe aplastic anemia or a healthy control (not recorded which). This CDR3 is CASRMDGRGEAFF. CDR3 bases: TGCGCCAGCAGAATGGACGGACGTGGTGAAGCTTTCTTT.